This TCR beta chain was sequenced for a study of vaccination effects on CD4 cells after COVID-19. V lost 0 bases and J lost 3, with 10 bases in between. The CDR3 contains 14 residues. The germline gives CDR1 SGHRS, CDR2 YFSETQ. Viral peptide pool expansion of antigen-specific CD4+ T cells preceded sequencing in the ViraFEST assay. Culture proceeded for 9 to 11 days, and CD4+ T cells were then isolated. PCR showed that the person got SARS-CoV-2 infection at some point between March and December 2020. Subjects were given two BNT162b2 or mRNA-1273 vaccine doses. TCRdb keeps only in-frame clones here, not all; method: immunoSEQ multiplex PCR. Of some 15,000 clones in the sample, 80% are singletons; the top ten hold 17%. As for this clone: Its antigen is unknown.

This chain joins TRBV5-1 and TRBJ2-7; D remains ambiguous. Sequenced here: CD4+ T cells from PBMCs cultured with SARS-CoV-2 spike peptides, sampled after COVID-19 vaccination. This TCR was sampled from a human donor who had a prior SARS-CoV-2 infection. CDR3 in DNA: TGCGCCAGCAGCTTGGTGGCAGGACGCTACGAGCAGTACTTC. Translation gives CASSLVAGRYEQYF.